What follows are 24 T cell receptor beta chains derived from one specimen sequenced in a study of T cell clonality in common variable immunodeficiency. Regarding the study as a whole: In common variable immunodeficiency, TCR beta chains reportedly carried fewer deletions and N-nucleotide insertions.

The table came from immunoSEQ multiplex PCR; TCRdb's copy has only in-frame clones and leaves some out. This repertoire holds 25,000 to 35,000 clones, and none appear only once. Their specific antigens are unknown. Sequenced sample: peripheral blood mononuclear cells. These receptors all stem from a human donor with common variable immunodeficiency.

This clone has a handful of counts. The read comes to an end 3 residues before the CDR3 does, leaving the germline J gene to fill in the end. J is TRBJ1-1 and V is TRBV18, with 9 bases fitting TRBD1. From germline, CDR1 is KGHSH and CDR2 LQKENI. V trimming: 4 bases; J trimming: 0 bases; junction bases outside the gene matches: 6. The CDR3 contains 16 residues. CDR3 bases read: TGTGCCAGCTCACTGGGGACAGGGACGGTGAACACTGAA. It specifies CASSLGTGTVNTE. The entire CDR3 is CASSLGTGTVNTEAFF.

This clone was counted ten times or more. Read data end 3 residues before the CDR3 end; the end is taken from the germline J gene. The chain joins TRBV10-3 to TRBJ1-2; D remains ambiguous. Germline CDR1 is ENHRY and CDR2 is SYGVKD. Between the trimmed V and J ends, which lost 4 bases and 0 bases, there was a span of 15 bases. The CDR3 loop spans 16 amino acids. The covered CDR3 bases are TGTGCCATCAGTGGCGGTCGGCGGCTAGCTAACTATGGC. Amino acid sequence: CAISGGRRLANYG. The entire CDR3 protein reads CAISGGRRLANYGYTF.

This clone has just a few counts. From the germline J gene comes the end of the CDR3, since the read stops 3 residues before it. This chain connects TRBV6-2 or TRBV6-3 to TRBJ2-5, with no clear D. Trimming pared 8 bases from V and 4 bases from J, leaving 17 bases between. CDR3 length: 14 amino acids. CDR1 and CDR2 (germline): MNHEY, SVGEGT. CDR3 sequence reads: CASFKAAQPETQYF. The part of the CDR3 DNA that was read is TGTGCCAGCTTCAAGGCGGCCCAGCCAGAGACC.

This clone was observed many times. From the germline J gene comes the end of the CDR3, since the read stops 3 residues before it. The J gene is TRBJ1-1, the V gene TRBV7-2; 7 positions match TRBD1. Per germline, CDR1 SGHTA and CDR2 FQGNSA. The CDR3 length is 15 residues. CDR3 protein: CASSLFYRDSKEAFF. The sequenced part of the CDR3 DNA is TGTGCCAGCAGCCTTTTCTACCGGGACAGCAAAGAA.

A note on this clone: Sequencing ends 3 residues short of the CDR3 end; the germline J gene provides the rest. This chain links TRBV2 with TRBJ2-3, with TRBD1 as a possible D gene (6 bases). V lost 8 bases, J lost 6 bases, and 12 bases lay in between. The CDR3 extends over 12 amino acids. Germline CDR1 reads SNHLY; CDR2 reads FYNNEI. CDR3 protein: CASRKGVDTQYF. CDR3 bases read: TGTGCCAGCCGAAAGGGGGTGGATACG. Together with reference TRBV2 and TRBJ2-3, the CDR3 gives the full variable domain: EPEVTQTPSHQVTQMGQEVILRCVPISNHLYFYWYRQILGQKVEFLVSFYNNEISEKSEIFDDQFSVERPDGSNFTLKIRSTKLEDSAMYFCASRKGVDTQYFGPGTRLTVL.

Concerning this clone itself: The CDR3 end falls 3 residues outside the read, so it is completed with the germline J gene. The chain links TRBV5-1 to TRBJ1-1; TRBD1 matches at 7 bases. Germline lookup yields CDR1 SGHRS and CDR2 YFSETQ. Trimming took 0 bases from V and 5 from J; bases not matched to a gene: 4. The CDR3 runs to 14 residues. The CDR3 sequence is CASSLARGETEAFF. CDR3 DNA (partial): TGCGCCAGCAGCTTGGCCAGGGGGGAAACTGAA. Drawing the rest from reference TRBV5-1 and TRBJ1-1, the complete variable domain is KAGVTQTPRYLIKTRGQQVTLSCSPISGHRSVSWYQQTPGQGLQFLFEYFSETQRNKGNFPGRFSGRQFSNSRSEMNVSTLELGDSALYLCASSLARGETEAFFGQGTRLTVV.

This clone appeared a few times. From the germline J gene comes the end of the CDR3, since the read stops 3 residues before it. This chain links TRBV7-2 with TRBJ2-1; TRBD1 might be the D (7 bases). This CDR3 contains 15 residues. Trimming shortened V by 5 bases and J by 3 bases, and 14 bases separated the two germline ends. CDR1 and CDR2 (germline): SGHTA, FQGNSA. The CDR3 loop reads CASSPQQGGYNEQFF. The covered CDR3 bases are TGTGCCAGCAGCCCACAGCAGGGGGGCTACAATGAG.

This clone has just a few counts. The read ends 3 residues before the CDR3 terminus; that terminus is restored from the germline J gene. The V and J genes are TRBV18 and TRBJ2-1; 9 bases align to TRBD1. Trimming cost V 3 bases and J 4 bases; bases outside gene matches: 4. CDR1 and CDR2 (germline): KGHSH, LQKENI. The CDR3 covers 15 residues. CDR3: CASSPTGGSYNEQFF. The part of the CDR3 DNA that was read is TGTGCCAGCTCACCGACAGGGGGGTCGTACAATGAG.

This clone was seen only a few times. The read is 3 residues too short to cover the CDR3 end, so that end is filled in from the germline J gene. This sequence joins TRBV19 and TRBJ2-7, with TRBD2 matching over 7 bases. Losses at the gene ends were 3 bases for V and 5 bases for J; bases not matched to a gene: 4. The CDR3 loop spans 13 amino acids. CDR1 and CDR2 (germline): LNHDA, SQIVND (reference sequence). CDR3 DNA (partial): TGTGCCAGTAGTATGGCGGGGGTGGACGAG. Its translation: CASSMAGVDE. The entire CDR3 sequence reads CASSMAGVDEQYF.

About this clone: The CDR3 extends 3 residues past the end of the read, so its final part is completed from the germline J gene. This chain links TRBV20-1 with TRBJ2-5, with a weak D call TRBD2 (5 bases). With 3 bases removed from V and 2 bases from J, the gap between germline ends came to 13 bases. CDR3 length: 14 residues. The germline CDR1 and CDR2 sequences are DFQATT and SNEGSKA (reference sequence). The CDR3 spells CSASSHGEQETQYF. The covered CDR3 bases are TGCAGTGCTAGTTCTCACGGGGAACAAGAGACC.

In this sample, this clone turned up a few times. Read data end 3 residues before the CDR3 end; the end is taken from the germline J gene. This chain links TRBV30 with TRBJ1-1; D uncertain. Germline CDR1 reads GTSNPN; CDR2 reads SVGIG (reference sequence). The V gene lost 0 bases and the J gene lost 0 bases, with 8 bases spanning the gap. The CDR3 has 14 amino acids. The CDR3 bases that were read are TGTGCCTGGAGTGTTTGGGCGTTGAACACTGAA. Its protein product is CAWSVWALNTE. The whole CDR3 protein reads CAWSVWALNTEAFF.

Regarding this clone: The observed sequence ends 3 residues before the CDR3 terminus, with the missing tail filled in from the germline J gene. V and J are TRBV18 and TRBJ2-1; 13 bases map to TRBD2. The CDR3 contains 16 residues. Germline CDR1 is KGHSH and CDR2 is LQKENI. V trimming: 0 bases; J trimming: 7 bases; junction bases outside the gene matches: 3. The CDR3 bases that were read are TGTGCCAGCTCACCACCGGGGACTAGCGGGGCGAATGAG. Encoded protein: CASSPPGTSGANE. The entire CDR3 reads CASSPPGTSGANEQFF.

Only a few counts were recorded for this clone. The read finishes 3 residues shy of the CDR3 end, and the germline J gene is used to complete it. V usage is TRBV18 and J usage is TRBJ2-3, with D perhaps matching TRBD1 (5 bases). CDR3 length equals 15 residues. V was cut by 0 bases and J by 2 bases, with 9 bases left in between. CDR1 and CDR2 (germline): KGHSH, LQKENI. The part of the CDR3 DNA that was read is TGTGCCAGCTCACCACCGGACATCTCCACAGATACG. It translates to CASSPPDISTDT. The whole CDR3 is CASSPPDISTDTQYF.

This clone was detected only a few times. The read ends 3 residues early relative to the CDR3; the germline J gene fills the gap. The chain uses TRBV7-9 and TRBJ2-1, with 10 bases aligning to TRBD1. CDR1 SEHNR and CDR2 FQNEAQ come from the germline V gene (reference sequence). V lost 5 bases and J lost 7; bases outside the gene matches: 2. This CDR3 spans 13 amino acids. This CDR3 is CASSGTGANEQFF. The part of the CDR3 DNA that was read is TGTGCCAGCAGCGGGACAGGGGCGAATGAG.

This clone was detected a few times. Read coverage stops 3 residues before the CDR3 terminus; the germline J gene supplies the remainder. The rearrangement links TRBV18 to TRBJ2-5; tentatively, D is TRBD1 (7 bases). V was clipped by 1 base and J by 4 bases, with 10 bases between them. Germline V gene sequence: CDR1 KGHSH, CDR2 LQKENI. The CDR3 totals 14 residues. The covered CDR3 bases are TGTGCCAGCTCACCACGGAGGGGGCCAGAGACC. Protein sequence: CASSPRRGPET. The whole CDR3 region reads CASSPRRGPETQYF.

A remark on this clone: This same CDR3 is encoded by further DNA sequences in the sample. The CDR3 loop is CASSPERGRTEAFF. CDR3 DNA (partial): TGCGCCAGCAGCCCGGAACGGGGTAGGACTGAA. The chain recombines TRBV5-1 with TRBJ1-1; D remains unclear. The read comes to an end 3 residues before the CDR3 does, leaving the germline J gene to fill in the end. The CDR3 contains 14 residues. V lost 4 bases to trimming and J lost 5 bases, with 15 bases between them. CDR1 is SGHRS, CDR2 YFSETQ, per germline.

As to this clone: The CDR3 is cut off 3 residues early in the read; its end comes from the germline J gene. V and J are TRBV7-7 and TRBJ1-3; D uncertain. Trimming shortened V by 1 base and J by 2 bases, and 12 bases separated the two germline ends. Per germline, CDR1 SSHAT and CDR2 FNYEAQ (reference sequence). CDR3 length: 16 residues. CDR3 loop: CASSLDVHKPGNTIYF. CDR3 DNA (partial): TGTGCCAGCAGCTTAGATGTACACAAACCTGGAAACACC.

The DNA read from the CDR3 is TGTGCCAGCAGCCTGGGACTAGAGGACAATGAG. Its protein product is CASSLGLEDNE. The full-length CDR3 reads as CASSLGLEDNEQFF. V usage is TRBV6-4 and J usage is TRBJ2-1; 8 positions agree with TRBD2. Coverage ceases 3 residues before the CDR3 finishes, and the germline J gene fills in the end. V trimming: 6 bases; J trimming: 5 bases; junction bases outside the gene matches: 6. Germline values: CDR1 MRHNA, CDR2 SNTAGT. The CDR3 covers 14 residues.

This clone has just a few counts. Sequencing ends 3 residues short of the CDR3 end; the germline J gene provides the rest. The rearrangement joins TRBV7-9 to TRBJ2-7; 9 bases are a match to TRBD1. CDR1 is SEHNR and CDR2 is FQNEAQ in the germline V gene (reference sequence). The CDR3 has 15 residues. The trim removed 5 bases at V and 2 bases at J, leaving 7 bases unmatched. The CDR3 bases that were read are TGTGCCAGCAGCCCACCCGGGACAGGGACCTACGAG. Its translation: CASSPPGTGTYE. In full, the CDR3 reads CASSPPGTGTYEQYF.

Details on this clone: Read data end 3 residues before the CDR3 end; the end is taken from the germline J gene. The chain couples TRBV18 to TRBJ2-5; D is ambiguous. Germline V lookup: CDR1 KGHSH, CDR2 LQKENI. V was shortened by 3 bases and J by 5 bases, with 10 bases between the two germline ends. This CDR3 has 13 residues. CDR3 bases read: TGTGCCAGCTCACCCCAGCGACGGGAGACC. It codes for CASSPQRRET. The full CDR3 reads CASSPQRRETQYF.

The part of the CDR3 DNA that was read is TGTGCCAGCAATTTCGCCAGGGAACACTATGGC. This gives the protein CASNFAREHYG. From start to end, the CDR3 is CASNFAREHYGYTF. This sequence joins TRBV2 and TRBJ1-2, with D perhaps TRBD1 (5 bases). Read sequence stops 3 residues before the CDR3 end, and the germline J gene provides the missing end. Germline V gene sequence: CDR1 SNHLY, CDR2 FYNNEI. V was pared by 7 bases and J by 3 bases, with 15 bases between. The CDR3 has 14 amino acids.

Details on this clone: The missing CDR3 end, 3 residues past where the read stops, is filled in from the germline J gene. This chain joins TRBV2 and TRBJ2-7; 9 bases agree with TRBD2. V was clipped by 6 bases and J by 0 bases; unmatched bases: 6. The length of the CDR3 is 15 residues. Germline lookup yields CDR1 SNHLY and CDR2 FYNNEI. The CDR3 protein is CASRKTSGLSYEQYF. Incomplete CDR3 DNA: TGTGCCAGCAGGAAGACTAGCGGACTCTCCTACGAG. Full variable domain (missing parts from reference TRBV2 and TRBJ2-7): EPEVTQTPSHQVTQMGQEVILRCVPISNHLYFYWYRQILGQKVEFLVSFYNNEISEKSEIFDDQFSVERPDGSNFTLKIRSTKLEDSAMYFCASRKTSGLSYEQYFGPGTRLTVT.

Comment on this clone: The read ends 3 residues shy of where the CDR3 ends; the end is completed using the germline J gene. The chain links TRBV7-6 to TRBJ2-1; 8 bases are a match to TRBD1. The V segment lost 5 bases and the J segment 0 bases; nucleotides outside the gene matches: 6. Germline-derived CDR1 and CDR2 are SGHVS and FNYEAQ. The CDR3 spans 16 residues. CDR3 sequence reads: CASSKGQGSSYNEQFF. The DNA read from the CDR3 is TGTGCCAGCAGCAAAGGACAGGGAAGCTCCTACAATGAG.

This clone was picked up a small number of times. The read ends 3 residues early relative to the CDR3; the germline J gene fills the gap. This chain joins TRBV6-2 or TRBV6-3 and TRBJ1-1, with 7 bases lining up with TRBD1. The CDR3 has 15 residues. J was trimmed by 3 bases and V by 8 bases; bases with no gene match: 12. Germline CDR1 and CDR2: MNHEY and SVGEGT. The CDR3 DNA, read in part, is TGTGCCAGCCAGTCGGGAGGGGGCGGTGACACTGAA. Its protein is CASQSGGGGDTE. The entire CDR3 sequence reads CASQSGGGGDTEAFF.